This T cell receptor (beta chain) was identified in a study of blood T cell repertoires in COVID-19. Method: immunoSEQ multiplex PCR; TCRdb's copy keeps in-frame clones and lacks some. The sample carries 120,000 or so clones, around nine tenths recorded once. Trimming removed 10 bases from V and 3 bases from J; junction bases left unmatched: 14. Germline CDR1 and CDR2: LNHDA and SQIVND (reference sequence). The CDR3 extends over 16 amino acids. The sample consisted of peripheral blood. The rearrangement joins TRBV19 to TRBJ1-4; 7 nucleotides align to TRBD1. This receptor was taken from a human donor in a cohort sampled during active COVID-19. In DNA, the CDR3 is TGTGCCACCACCGAAACGGGAGGGGGCCCTAATGAAAAACTGTTTTTT. Translated: CATTETGGGPNEKLFF.